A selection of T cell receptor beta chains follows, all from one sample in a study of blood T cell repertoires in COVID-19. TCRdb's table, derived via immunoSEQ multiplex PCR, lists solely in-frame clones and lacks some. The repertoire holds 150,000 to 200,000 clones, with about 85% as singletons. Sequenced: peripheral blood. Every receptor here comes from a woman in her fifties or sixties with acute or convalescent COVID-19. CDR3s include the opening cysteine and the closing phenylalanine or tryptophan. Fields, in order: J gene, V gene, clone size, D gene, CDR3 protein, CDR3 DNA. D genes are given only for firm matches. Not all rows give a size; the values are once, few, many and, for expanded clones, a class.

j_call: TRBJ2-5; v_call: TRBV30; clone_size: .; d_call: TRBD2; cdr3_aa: CAYTRLAGGQETQYF; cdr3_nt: TGTGCCTACACCAGACTAGCGGGCGGCCAAGAGACCCAGTACTTC
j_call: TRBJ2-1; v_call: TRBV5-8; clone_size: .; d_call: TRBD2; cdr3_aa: CASSHWAGGGSNEQFF; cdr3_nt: TGTGCCAGCAGTCATTGGGCGGGAGGAGGTAGCAATGAGCAGTTCTTC
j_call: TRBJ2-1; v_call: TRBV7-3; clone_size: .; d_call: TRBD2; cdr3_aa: CASSPGLAGVNEQFF; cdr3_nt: TGTGCCAGCAGCCCAGGACTAGCGGGAGTGAATGAGCAGTTCTTC
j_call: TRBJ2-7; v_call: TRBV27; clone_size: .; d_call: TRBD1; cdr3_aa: CASSSEGGQEFGGKWGFYEQYF; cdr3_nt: TGTGCCAGCAGTTCGGAAGGGGGACAGGAGTTTGGAGGCAAGTGGGGCTTCTACGAGCAGTACTTC
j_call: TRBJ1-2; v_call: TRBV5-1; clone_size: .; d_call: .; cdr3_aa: CASSFWAGRTDGYTF; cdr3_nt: TGCGCCAGCAGCTTTTGGGCGGGCCGTACTGATGGCTACACCTTC
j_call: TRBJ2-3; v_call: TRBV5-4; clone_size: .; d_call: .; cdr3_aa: CASSLDGSDTQYF; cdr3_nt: TGTGCCAGCAGCTTGGACGGGTCAGATACGCAGTATTTT
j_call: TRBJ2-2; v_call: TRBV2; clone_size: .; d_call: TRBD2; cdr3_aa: CASGILAGGPGELFF; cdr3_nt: TGTGCCAGCGGAATACTAGCGGGAGGGCCCGGGGAGCTGTTTTTT
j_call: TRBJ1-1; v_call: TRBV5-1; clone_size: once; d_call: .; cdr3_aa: CASSLDVNTEAFF; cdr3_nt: TGCGCCAGCAGCTTGGATGTAAACACTGAAGCTTTCTTT
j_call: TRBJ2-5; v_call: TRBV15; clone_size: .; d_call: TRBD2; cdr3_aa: CATSRDWEGRETQYF; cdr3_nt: TGTGCCACCAGCAGAGATTGGGAGGGCAGGGAGACCCAGTACTTC
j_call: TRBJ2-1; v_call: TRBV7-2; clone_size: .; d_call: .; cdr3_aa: CASSASAATTKVQQFF; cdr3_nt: TGTGCCAGCAGCGCATCCGCCGCGACCACTAAGGTTCAACAGTTCTTC
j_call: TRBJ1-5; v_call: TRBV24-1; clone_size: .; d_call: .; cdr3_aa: CATSESGNNQPQHF; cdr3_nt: TGTGCCACCAGTGAATCGGGAAACAATCAGCCCCAGCATTTT
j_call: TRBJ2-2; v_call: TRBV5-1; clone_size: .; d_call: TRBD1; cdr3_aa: CASSLGGGSGTGELFF; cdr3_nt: TGCGCCAGCAGCTTGGGAGGGGGCTCGGGCACCGGGGAGCTGTTTTTT
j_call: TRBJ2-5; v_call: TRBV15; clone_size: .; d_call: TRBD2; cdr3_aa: CATSRASGMETQYF; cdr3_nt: TGTGCCACCAGCAGAGCTAGCGGGATGGAGACCCAGTACTTC
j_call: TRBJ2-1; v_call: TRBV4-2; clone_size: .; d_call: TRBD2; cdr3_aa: CASSPYQGAGAPNEQFF; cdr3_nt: TGTGCCAGCAGCCCCTACCAGGGAGCGGGAGCACCCAATGAGCAGTTCTTC
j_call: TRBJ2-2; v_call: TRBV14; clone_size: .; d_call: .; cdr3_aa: CASSQAWAGGSNTGELFF; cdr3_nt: TGTGCCAGCAGCCAAGCTTGGGCTGGGGGGTCGAACACCGGGGAGCTGTTTTTT
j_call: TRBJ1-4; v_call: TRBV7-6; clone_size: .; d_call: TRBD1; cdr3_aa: CASSLNPTGGGEKLFF; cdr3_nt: TGTGCCAGCAGCTTAAACCCTACAGGGGGCGGAGAAAAACTGTTTTTT
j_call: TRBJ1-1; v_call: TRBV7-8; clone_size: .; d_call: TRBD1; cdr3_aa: CASRRTGLNTEAFF; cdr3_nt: TGTGCCAGCAGACGGACAGGGTTGAACACTGAAGCTTTCTTT
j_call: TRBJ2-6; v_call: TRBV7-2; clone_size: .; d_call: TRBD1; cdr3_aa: CASSSRDRADGANVLTF; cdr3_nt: TGTGCCAGCAGCTCCCGCGACAGGGCGGACGGGGCCAACGTCCTGACTTTC
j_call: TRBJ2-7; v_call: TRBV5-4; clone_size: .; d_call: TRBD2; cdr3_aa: CASSPGGRAGRYF; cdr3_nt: TGTGCCAGCAGCCCCGGGGGGAGGGCAGGGCGGTACTTC
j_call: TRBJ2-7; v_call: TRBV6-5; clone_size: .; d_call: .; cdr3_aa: CASNSRTYEQYF; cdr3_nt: TGTGCCAGCAACTCGAGGACCTACGAGCAGTACTTC
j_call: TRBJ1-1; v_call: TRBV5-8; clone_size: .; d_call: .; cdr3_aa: CASSMGLMNTEAFF; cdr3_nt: TGTGCCAGCAGCATGGGACTGATGAACACTGAAGCTTTCTTT
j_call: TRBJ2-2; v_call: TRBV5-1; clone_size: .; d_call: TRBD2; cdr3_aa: CASSIRLAGAGELFF; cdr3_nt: TGCGCCAGCAGCATCCGACTAGCGGGTGCCGGGGAGCTGTTTTTT
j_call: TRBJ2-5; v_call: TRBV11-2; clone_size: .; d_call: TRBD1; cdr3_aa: CASNRDRGRETQYF; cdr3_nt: TGTGCCAGCAACAGGGACAGGGGTCGAGAGACCCAGTACTTC
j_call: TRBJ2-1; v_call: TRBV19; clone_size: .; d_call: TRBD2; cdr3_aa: CASSGLAGTAGYEQFF; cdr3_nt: TGTGCCAGTAGCGGACTAGCGGGAACTGCCGGCTATGAGCAGTTCTTC
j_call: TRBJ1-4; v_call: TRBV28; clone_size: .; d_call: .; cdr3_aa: CASSLGRTGKKLFF; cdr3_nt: TGTGCCAGCAGTTTAGGAAGAACGGGAAAAAAACTGTTTTTT
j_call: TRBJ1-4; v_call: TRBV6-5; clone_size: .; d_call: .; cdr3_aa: CASSYSLGGGEKLFF; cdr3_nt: TGTGCCAGCAGTTACTCGCTCGGGGGTGGGGAAAAACTGTTTTTT
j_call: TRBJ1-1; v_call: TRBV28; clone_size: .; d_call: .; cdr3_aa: CASNPAKPGMNTEAFF; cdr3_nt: TGTGCCAGCAACCCCGCCAAGCCGGGAATGAACACTGAAGCTTTCTTT
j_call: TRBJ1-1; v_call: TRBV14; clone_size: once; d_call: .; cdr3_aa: CASRPPGNTEAFF; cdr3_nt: TGTGCCAGCAGGCCCCCGGGGAATACTGAAGCTTTCTTT
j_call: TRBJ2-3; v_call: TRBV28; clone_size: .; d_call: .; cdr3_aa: CASSRWDTQYF; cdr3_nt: TGTGCCAGCAGCCGGTGGGATACGCAGTATTTT
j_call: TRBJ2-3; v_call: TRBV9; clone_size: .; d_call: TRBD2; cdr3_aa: CASSGSSGLTDTQYF; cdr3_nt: TGTGCCAGCAGCGGGTCTAGCGGCCTCACAGATACGCAGTATTTT
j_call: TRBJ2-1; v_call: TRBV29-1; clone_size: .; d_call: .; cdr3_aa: CSAVRQPTISSSYNEQFF; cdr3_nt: TGCAGCGCTGTGAGGCAGCCAACTATCTCGAGCTCCTACAATGAGCAGTTCTTC
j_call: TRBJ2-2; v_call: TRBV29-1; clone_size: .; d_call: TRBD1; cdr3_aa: CSVERDSHTGELFF; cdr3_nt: TGCAGCGTCGAAAGGGACAGCCACACCGGGGAGCTGTTTTTT
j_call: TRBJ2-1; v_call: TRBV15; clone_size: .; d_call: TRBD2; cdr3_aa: CATSRDLLAGNYNEQFF; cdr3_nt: TGTGCCACCAGCAGGGACCTACTAGCGGGTAACTACAATGAGCAGTTCTTC
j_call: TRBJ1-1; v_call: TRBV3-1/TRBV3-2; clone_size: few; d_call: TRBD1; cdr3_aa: CASTRTGTNTEAFF; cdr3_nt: TGTGCCAGCACCAGGACAGGTACGAACACTGAAGCTTTCTTT
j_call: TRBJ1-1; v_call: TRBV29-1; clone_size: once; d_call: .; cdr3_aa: CSAHGLLNTEAFF; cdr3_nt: TGCAGCGCTCACGGTCTATTGAACACTGAAGCTTTCTTT
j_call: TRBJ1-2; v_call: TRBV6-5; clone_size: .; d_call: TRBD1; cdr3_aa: CAVRGERMPYGYTF; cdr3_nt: TGTGCCGTCAGGGGGGAGAGGATGCCCTATGGCTACACCTTC
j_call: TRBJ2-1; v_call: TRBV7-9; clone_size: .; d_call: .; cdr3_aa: CASSSRQGNEQFF; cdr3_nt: TGTGCCAGCAGCTCCAGGCAGGGGAATGAGCAGTTCTTC
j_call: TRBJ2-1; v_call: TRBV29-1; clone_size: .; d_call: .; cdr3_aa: CSVWGVRDEQFF; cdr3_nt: TGCAGCGTTTGGGGGGTGAGGGATGAGCAGTTCTTC
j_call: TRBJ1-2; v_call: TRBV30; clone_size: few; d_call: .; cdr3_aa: CAWRTGLNYGYTF; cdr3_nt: TGTGCCTGGAGGACAGGCCTTAACTATGGCTACACCTTC
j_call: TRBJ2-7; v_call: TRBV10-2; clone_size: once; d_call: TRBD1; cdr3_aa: CASSPQGDEQYF; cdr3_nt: TGCGCCAGCAGTCCCCAGGGGGACGAGCAGTACTTC
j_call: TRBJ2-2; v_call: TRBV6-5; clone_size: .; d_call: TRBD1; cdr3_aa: CASRGRGTGELFF; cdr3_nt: TGTGCCTCCAGGGGGCGCGGGACCGGGGAGCTGTTTTTT
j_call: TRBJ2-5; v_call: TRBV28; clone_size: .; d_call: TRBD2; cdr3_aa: CASSSQRAGAGETQYF; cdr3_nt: TGTGCCAGCAGTTCCCAGAGAGCGGGGGCGGGAGAGACCCAGTACTTC
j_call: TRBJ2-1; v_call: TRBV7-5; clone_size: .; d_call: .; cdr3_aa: CARSLVGAAPGLSYNEQFF; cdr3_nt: TGTGCCAGAAGCTTAGTAGGGGCTGCCCCCGGCCTTTCCTACAATGAGCAGTTCTTC
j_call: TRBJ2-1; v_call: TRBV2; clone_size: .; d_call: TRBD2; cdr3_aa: CASSEQEGLAGGPFF; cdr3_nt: TGTGCCAGCAGTGAACAGGAGGGACTAGCGGGAGGGCCGTTCTTC
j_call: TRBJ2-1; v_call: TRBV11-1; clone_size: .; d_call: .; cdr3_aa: CASSQTPGEQFF; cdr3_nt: TGTGCCAGCAGCCAAACCCCCGGGGAGCAGTTCTTC
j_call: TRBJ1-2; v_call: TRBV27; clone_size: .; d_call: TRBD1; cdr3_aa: CASSFWGQGRGFYGYTF; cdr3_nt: TGTGCCAGCAGTTTTTGGGGACAGGGGCGAGGTTTCTATGGCTACACCTTC
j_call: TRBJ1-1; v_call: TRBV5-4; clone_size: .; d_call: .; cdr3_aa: CASSLATAEAFF; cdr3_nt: TGTGCCAGCAGCTTGGCCACGGCTGAAGCTTTCTTT
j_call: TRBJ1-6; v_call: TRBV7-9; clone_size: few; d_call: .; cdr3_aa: CASSLEQYNSPLHF; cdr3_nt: TGTGCCAGCAGCTTAGAACAGTATAATTCACCCCTCCACTTT
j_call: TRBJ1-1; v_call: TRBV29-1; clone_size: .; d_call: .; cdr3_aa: CSVLRDTEAFF; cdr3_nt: TGCAGCGTTCTTCGGGACACTGAAGCTTTCTTT
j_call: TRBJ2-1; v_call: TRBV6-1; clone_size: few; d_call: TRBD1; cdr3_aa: CASSEALKGAATGDEQFF; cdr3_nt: TGTGCCAGCAGTGAAGCTTTAAAGGGGGCAGCTACTGGGGATGAGCAGTTCTTC
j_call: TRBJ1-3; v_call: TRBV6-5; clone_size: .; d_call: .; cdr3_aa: CASSYPGGNTIYF; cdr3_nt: TGTGCCAGCAGTTACCCAGGCGGAAACACCATATATTTT
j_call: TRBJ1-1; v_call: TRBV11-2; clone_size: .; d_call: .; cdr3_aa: CASSLRTLNTEAFF; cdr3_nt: TGTGCCAGCAGCTTGAGGACACTGAACACTGAAGCTTTCTTT
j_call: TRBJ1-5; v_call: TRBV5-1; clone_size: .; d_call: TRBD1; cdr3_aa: CASSPGQGANQPQHF; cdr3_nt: TGCGCCAGCAGCCCGGGACAGGGGGCAAACCAGCCCCAGCATTTT
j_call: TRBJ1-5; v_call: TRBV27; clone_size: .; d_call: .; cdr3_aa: CASSISDSNQPQHF; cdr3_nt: TGTGCCAGCAGTATCAGCGATAGCAATCAGCCCCAGCATTTT
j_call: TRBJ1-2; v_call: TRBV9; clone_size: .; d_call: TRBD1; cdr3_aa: CASSLQGQSSYGYTF; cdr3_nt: TGTGCCAGCAGCCTCCAGGGACAGAGTAGCTATGGCTACACCTTC
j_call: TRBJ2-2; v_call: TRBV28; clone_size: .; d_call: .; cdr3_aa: CASSSVSPSGELFF; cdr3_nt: TGTGCCAGCAGCTCCGTCAGTCCGTCCGGGGAGCTGTTTTTT